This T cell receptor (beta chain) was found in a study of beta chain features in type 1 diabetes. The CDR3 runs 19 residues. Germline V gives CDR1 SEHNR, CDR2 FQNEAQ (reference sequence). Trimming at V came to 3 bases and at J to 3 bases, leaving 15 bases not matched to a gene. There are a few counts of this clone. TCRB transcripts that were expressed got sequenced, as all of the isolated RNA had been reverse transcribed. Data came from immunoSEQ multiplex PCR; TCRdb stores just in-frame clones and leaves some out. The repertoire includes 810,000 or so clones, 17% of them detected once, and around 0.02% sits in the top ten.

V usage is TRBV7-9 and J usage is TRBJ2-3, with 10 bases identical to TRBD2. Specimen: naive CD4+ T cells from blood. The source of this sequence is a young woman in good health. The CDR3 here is CASSLLPIAGGRLTDTQYF. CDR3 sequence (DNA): TGTGCCAGCAGCTTGCTACCTATAGCGGGAGGCCGTTTAACAGATACGCAGTATTTT.